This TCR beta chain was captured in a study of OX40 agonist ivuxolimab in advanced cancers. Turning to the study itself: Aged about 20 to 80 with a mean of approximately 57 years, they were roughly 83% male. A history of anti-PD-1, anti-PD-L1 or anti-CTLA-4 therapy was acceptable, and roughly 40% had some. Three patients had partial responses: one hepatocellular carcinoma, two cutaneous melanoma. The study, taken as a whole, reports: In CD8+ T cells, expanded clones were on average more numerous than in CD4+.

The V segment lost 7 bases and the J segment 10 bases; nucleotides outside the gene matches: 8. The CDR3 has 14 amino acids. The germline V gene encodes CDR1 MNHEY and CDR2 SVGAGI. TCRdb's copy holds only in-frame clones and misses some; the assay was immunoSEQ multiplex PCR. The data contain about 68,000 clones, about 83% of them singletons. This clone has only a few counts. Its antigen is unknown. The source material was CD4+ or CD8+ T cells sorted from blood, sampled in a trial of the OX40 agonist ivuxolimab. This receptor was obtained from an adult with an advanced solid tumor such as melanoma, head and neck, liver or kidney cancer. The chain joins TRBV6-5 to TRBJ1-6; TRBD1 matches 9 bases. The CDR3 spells CASNDPGQGSPLHF. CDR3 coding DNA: TGTGCCAGCAATGACCCGGGACAGGGCTCACCCCTCCACTTT.